This T cell receptor beta chain appears in the sequencing data of a study of blood T cell repertoires in COVID-19. Across the study: T cells, B-cell-depleted T cells, or PBMCs provided the cDNA or gDNA that served as material.

Clones were read by immunoSEQ multiplex PCR, and TCRdb kept only the in-frame ones, dropping some. This table holds 250,000 to 400,000 clones, roughly 90% found once. The CDR3 has 17 residues. Losses at the gene ends were 4 bases for V and 6 bases for J; bases not matched to a gene: 13. Germline V gene data show CDR1 as KGHDR and CDR2 as SFDVKD. This clone was seen just once. The clonotype originates from a woman aged 25 to 39 with COVID-19, enrolled during active disease. Sequencing was done on a sample of peripheral blood. V usage is TRBV24-1 and J usage is TRBJ2-1, with 8 bases fitting TRBD2. The CDR3 region has the DNA TGTGCCACCAGTGACTCCACCGGGACTAGTCAGTCCAATGAGCAGTTCTTC. Protein product: CATSDSTGTSQSNEQFF.